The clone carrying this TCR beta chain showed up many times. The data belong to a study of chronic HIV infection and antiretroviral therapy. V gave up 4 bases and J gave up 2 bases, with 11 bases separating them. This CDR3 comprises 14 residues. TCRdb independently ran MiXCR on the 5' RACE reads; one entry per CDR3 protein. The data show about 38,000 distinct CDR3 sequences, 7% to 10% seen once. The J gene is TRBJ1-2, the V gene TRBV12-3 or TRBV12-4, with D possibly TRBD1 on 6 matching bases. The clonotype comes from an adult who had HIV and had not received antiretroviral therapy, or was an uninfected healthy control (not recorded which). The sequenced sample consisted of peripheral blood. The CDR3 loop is CASSSTQGNYGYTF. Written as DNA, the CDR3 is TGTGCCAGCAGTTCAACTCAGGGGAACTATGGCTACACCTTC.